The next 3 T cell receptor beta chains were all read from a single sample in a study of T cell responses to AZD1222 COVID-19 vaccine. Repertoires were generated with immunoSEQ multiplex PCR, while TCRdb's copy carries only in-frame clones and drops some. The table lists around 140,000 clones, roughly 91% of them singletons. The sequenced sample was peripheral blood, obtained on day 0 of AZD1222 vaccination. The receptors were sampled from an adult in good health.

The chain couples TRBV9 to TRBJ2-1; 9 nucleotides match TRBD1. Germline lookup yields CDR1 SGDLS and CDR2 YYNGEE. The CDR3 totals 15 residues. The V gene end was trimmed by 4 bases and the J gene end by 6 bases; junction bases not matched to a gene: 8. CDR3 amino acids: CASSSHLTGGNEQFF. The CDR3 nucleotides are TGTGCCAGCAGCTCCCACCTGACAGGGGGCAATGAGCAGTTCTTC.

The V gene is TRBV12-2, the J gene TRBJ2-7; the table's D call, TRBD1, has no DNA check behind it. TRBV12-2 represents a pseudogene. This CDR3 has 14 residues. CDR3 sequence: CASSYARAEYEQYF. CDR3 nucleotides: TGTGCAAGTTCATATGCCAGGGCCGAGTACGAGCAGTACTTC.

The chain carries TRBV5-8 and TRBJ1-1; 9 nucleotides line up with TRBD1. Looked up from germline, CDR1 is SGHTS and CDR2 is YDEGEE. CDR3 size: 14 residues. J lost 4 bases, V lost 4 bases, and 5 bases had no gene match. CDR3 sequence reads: CASSDRGAGTEAFF. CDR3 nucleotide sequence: TGTGCCAGCAGCGACAGGGGGGCAGGCACTGAAGCTTTCTTT.